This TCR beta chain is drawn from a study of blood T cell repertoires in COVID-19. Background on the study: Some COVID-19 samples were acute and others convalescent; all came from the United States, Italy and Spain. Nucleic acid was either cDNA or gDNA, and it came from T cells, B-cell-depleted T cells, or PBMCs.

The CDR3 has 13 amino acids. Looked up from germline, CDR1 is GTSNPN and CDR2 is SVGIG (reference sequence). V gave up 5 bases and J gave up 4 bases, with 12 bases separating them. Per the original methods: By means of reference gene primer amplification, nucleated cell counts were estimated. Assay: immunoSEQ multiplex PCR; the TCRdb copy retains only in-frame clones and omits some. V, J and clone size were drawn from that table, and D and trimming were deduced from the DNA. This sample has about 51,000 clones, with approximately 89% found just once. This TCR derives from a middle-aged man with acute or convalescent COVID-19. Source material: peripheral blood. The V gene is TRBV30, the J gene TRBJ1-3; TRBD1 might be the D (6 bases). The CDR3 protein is CAWQRGGGNTIYF. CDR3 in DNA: TGTGCCTGGCAAAGGGGGGGCGGAAACACCATATATTTT.